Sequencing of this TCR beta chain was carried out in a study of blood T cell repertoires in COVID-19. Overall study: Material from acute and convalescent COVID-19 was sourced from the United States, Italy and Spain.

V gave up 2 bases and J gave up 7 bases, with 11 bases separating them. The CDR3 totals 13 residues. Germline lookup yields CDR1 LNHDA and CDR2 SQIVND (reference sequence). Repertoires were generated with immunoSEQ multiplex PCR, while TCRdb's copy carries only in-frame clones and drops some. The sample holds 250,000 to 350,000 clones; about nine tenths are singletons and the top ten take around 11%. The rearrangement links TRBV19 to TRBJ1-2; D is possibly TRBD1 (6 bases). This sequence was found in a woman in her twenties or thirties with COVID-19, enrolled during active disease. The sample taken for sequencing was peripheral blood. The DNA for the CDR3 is TGTGCCAGTAGTATACACATGGACAGTGGCTACACCTTC. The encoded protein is CASSIHMDSGYTF.